This T cell receptor beta chain comes out of a study of T cells after yellow fever vaccination. Trimming took 5 bases from V and 2 from J, leaving 9 bases between them. This CDR3 has 13 residues. Germline values: CDR1 MNHEY, CDR2 SVGAGI. Synthesis of TCR cDNA relied on 5'RACE template switching, which attached a universal primer site and UMIs. MiXCR, applied by TCRdb to the 5' RACE reads, yields one record per CDR3 protein. The repertoire has 180,000 or so distinct CDR3 sequences, approximately 11% of them found once; the top ten carry 36%. The genes are TRBV6-5 and TRBJ1-2, with a possible D match to TRBD1 (5 bases). The sample in question was CD8+ T cells sorted from PBMCs, obtained 15 days after the yellow fever booster vaccination. The receptor was derived from a man between 18 and 29 years old who received the YFV17D yellow fever vaccine. CDR3 amino acids: CASSGALNYGYTF. Written as DNA, the CDR3 is TGTGCCAGCAGTGGGGCCCTCAACTATGGCTACACCTTC.